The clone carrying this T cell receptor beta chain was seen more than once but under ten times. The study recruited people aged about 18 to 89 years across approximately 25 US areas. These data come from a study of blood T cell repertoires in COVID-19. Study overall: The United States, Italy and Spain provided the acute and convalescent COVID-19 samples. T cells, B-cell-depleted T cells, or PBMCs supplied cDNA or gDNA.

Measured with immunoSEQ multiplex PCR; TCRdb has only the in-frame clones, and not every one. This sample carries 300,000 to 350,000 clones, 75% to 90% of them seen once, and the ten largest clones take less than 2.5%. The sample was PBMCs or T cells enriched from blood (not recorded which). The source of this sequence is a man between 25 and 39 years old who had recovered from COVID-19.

The CDR3 protein is CASSLSGTGFTEAFF. In nucleotides, the CDR3 is TGTGCCAGCAGTTTATCAGGGACAGGTTTCACTGAAGCTTTCTTT. The V and J genes are TRBV27 and TRBJ1-1; 8 bases line up with TRBD1. CDR3 length: 15 residues. The trim removed 0 bases at V and 4 bases at J, leaving 4 bases unmatched. Germline CDR1 reads MNHEY; CDR2 reads SMNVEV (reference sequence).